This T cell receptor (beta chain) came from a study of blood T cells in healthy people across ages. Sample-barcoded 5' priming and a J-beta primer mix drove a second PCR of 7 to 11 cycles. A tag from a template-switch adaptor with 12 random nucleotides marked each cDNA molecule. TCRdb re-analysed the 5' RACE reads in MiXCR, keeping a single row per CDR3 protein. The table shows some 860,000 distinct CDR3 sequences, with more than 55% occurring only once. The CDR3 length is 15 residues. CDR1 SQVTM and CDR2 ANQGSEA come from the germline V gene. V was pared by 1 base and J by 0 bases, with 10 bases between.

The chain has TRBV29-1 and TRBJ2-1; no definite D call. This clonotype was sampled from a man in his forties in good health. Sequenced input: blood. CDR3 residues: CSVEGSVSSYNEQFF. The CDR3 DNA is TGCAGCGTTGAAGGCAGTGTAAGCTCCTACAATGAGCAGTTCTTC.